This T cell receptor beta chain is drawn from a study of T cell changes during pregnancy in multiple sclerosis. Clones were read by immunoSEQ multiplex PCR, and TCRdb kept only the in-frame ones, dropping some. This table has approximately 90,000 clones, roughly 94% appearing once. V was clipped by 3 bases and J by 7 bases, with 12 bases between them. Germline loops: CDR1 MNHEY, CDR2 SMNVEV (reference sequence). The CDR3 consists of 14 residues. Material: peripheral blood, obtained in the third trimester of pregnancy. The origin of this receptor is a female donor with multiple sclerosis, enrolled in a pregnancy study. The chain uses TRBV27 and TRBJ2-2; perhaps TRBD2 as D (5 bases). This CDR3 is CASSFGLFVGELFF. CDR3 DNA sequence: TGTGCCAGCAGTTTTGGACTTTTTGTCGGGGAGCTGTTTTTT.